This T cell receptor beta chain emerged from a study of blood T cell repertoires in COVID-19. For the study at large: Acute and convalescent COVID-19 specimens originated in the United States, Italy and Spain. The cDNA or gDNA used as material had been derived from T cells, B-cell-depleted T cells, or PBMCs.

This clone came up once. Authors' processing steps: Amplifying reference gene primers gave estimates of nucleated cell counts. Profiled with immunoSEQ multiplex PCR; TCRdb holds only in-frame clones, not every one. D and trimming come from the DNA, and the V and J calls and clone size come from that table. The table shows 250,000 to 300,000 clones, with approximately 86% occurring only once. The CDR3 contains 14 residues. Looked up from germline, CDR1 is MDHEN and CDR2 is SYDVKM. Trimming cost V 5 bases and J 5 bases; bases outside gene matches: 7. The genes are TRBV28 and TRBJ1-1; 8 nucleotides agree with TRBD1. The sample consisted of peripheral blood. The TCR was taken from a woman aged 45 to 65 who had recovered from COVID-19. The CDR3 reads CASSPGGRGTEAFF. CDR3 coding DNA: TGTGCCAGCAGTCCAGGGGGCAGGGGAACTGAAGCTTTCTTT.